These 18 T cell receptor beta chains originate from one sample sequenced in a study of blood T cell repertoires in COVID-19. TCRdb's copy holds only in-frame clones and misses some; the assay was immunoSEQ multiplex PCR. The repertoire holds a few hundred thousand clones, with roughly 80% as singletons. The sample consisted of PBMCs or T cells enriched from blood (not recorded which). Every receptor here comes from a man between 35 and 55 years old who had been exposed to COVID-19.

This clone was found once. The rearrangement links TRBV19 to TRBJ1-3; D possibly corresponds to TRBD1 (6 bases). Germline CDR1 LNHDA, CDR2 SQIVND (reference sequence). The CDR3 loop spans 15 amino acids. Deletions cut 4 bases from V and 3 bases from J, with 13 bases between. For the CDR3, the DNA is TGTGCCAGTAGTAACAGGGTATTGAGTGGAAACACCATATATTTT. This gives the protein CASSNRVLSGNTIYF.

This clone was seen a single time. The rearrangement links TRBV27 to TRBJ2-1, with 9 nucleotides matching TRBD2. Germline trimming cut 6 bases from V and 9 bases from J; bases unmatched to any gene: 9. The CDR3 sequence is 14 residues long. Germline values: CDR1 MNHEY, CDR2 SMNVEV (reference sequence). This chain's CDR3 is CASSTGTSTGEQFF. CDR3 nucleotides: TGTGCCAGCAGCACCGGGACTAGCACCGGTGAGCAGTTCTTC.

The table lists this clone with a count of one. The V and J genes are TRBV7-8 and TRBJ2-7; D ambiguous. Deletions cut 3 bases from V and 0 bases from J, with 15 bases between. CDR3 length: 16 residues. CDR1 SGHVS and CDR2 FQNEAQ come from the germline V gene. This CDR3 is CASSLQNTVISYEQYF. The CDR3 nucleotides are TGTGCCAGCAGCTTGCAGAACACAGTTATCTCCTACGAGCAGTACTTC.

The gene calls are TRBV21-1 and TRBJ1-5. TRBV21-1 is reported as a pseudogene. The length of the CDR3 is 16 residues. This chain's CDR3 is CASSTRGGDGNQPQHF. In DNA form, the CDR3 reads TGTGCCAGCAGCACGAGGGGGGGTGACGGGAATCAGCCCCAGCATTTT.

The gene calls are TRBV7-3 and TRBJ1-2; 9 positions match TRBD1. The J segment lost 3 bases and the V segment lost 5 bases, leaving 4 bases of the junction unmatched. This CDR3 has 14 amino acids. Germline V gene lookup returns CDR1 SGHTA and CDR2 FQGTGA. The CDR3 loop is CASSPTGGDYGYTF. CDR3 coding DNA: TGTGCCAGCAGCCCGACAGGGGGGGACTATGGCTACACCTTC.

The chain recombines TRBV9 with TRBJ2-2; 7 bases fit TRBD1. Germline assignment: CDR1 SGDLS and CDR2 YYNGEE. V was clipped by 2 bases and J by 6 bases; unmatched bases: 7. There are 15 residues in the CDR3. CDR3 DNA: TGTGCCAGCAGCGTTGTAGACACAGGGGCCGGGGAGCTGTTTTTT. Its protein product is CASSVVDTGAGELFF.

The chain joins TRBV18 to TRBJ1-4; D gene unclear. The CDR3 is 15 amino acids. CDR1 KGHSH and CDR2 LQKENI come from the germline V gene. Trimming stripped 3 bases from V and 3 bases from J, with 11 bases between. The CDR3: CASSPSTVSNEKLFF. As DNA, the CDR3 is TGTGCCAGCTCACCGAGTACAGTGTCTAATGAAAAACTGTTTTTT. Full variable domain (missing parts from reference TRBV18 and TRBJ1-4): NAGVMQNPRHLVRRRGQEARLRCSPMKGHSHVYWYRQLPEEGLKFMVYLQKENIIDESGMPKERFSAEFPKEGPSILRIQQVVRGDSAAYFCASSPSTVSNEKLFFGSGTQLSVL.

The V gene is TRBV18, the J gene TRBJ2-6; TRBD1 matches at 7 bases. Germline CDR1 and CDR2: KGHSH and LQKENI. This CDR3 has 18 amino acids. J was trimmed by 0 bases and V by 8 bases; bases with no gene match: 13. CDR3 sequence: CASTKTGAPLSGANVLTF. The CDR3 DNA is TGTGCCAGCACAAAAACAGGGGCTCCTCTCTCTGGGGCCAACGTCCTGACTTTC.

Comments on this clone: At one of its ends the junction is not consistent with the germline gene, which may arise from a read error. The rearrangement uses TRBV9 and TRBJ2-4, with a weak D call TRBD2 (6 bases). This CDR3 has 15 amino acids. Germline-derived CDR1 and CDR2 are SGDLS and YYNGEE. As DNA, the CDR3 is TGTGCCAGCAGCGTAGGGGGAGGCCTCGATGTTCCGGGTCATTTC. Its protein is CASSVGGGLDVPGHF.

The rearrangement joins TRBV11-1 to TRBJ1-2, with a tentative D call TRBD1 (5 bases). Germline CDR1 is SGHAT and CDR2 is FQDESV (reference sequence). The V end was cut by 5 bases, the J end by 6 bases, with 10 bases between. The CDR3 sequence is 12 residues long. The DNA of the CDR3 is TGTGCCAGCAGCGCAGGGAGGGATGGCTACACCTTC. Protein product: CASSAGRDGYTF. Variable domain in full (rest from reference TRBV11-1 and TRBJ1-2): EAEVAQSPRYKITEKSQAVAFWCDPISGHATLYWYRQILGQGPELLVQFQDESVVDDSQLPKDRFSAERLKGVDSTLKIQPAELGDSAMYLCASSAGRDGYTFGSGTRLTVV.

Note on this clone: At one end the junction does not follow the germline gene, possibly because of a read error. This chain joins TRBV7-7 and TRBJ2-1, with 10 bases matching TRBD2. The length of the CDR3 is 16 residues. From germline, CDR1 is SSHAT and CDR2 FNYEAQ (reference sequence). Here the CDR3 DNA reads TGTGCTAGCAGCGCCAGCGGGAGGGCCGACTACAATGAGCAGTTCTTC. This gives the protein CASSASGRADYNEQFF.

This clone has a handful of counts. The CDR3 sequence is CASTGQSSGANVLTF. The CDR3 DNA reads TGTGCCAGCACGGGACAGAGCTCTGGGGCCAACGTCCTGACTTTC. The chain combines TRBV19 with TRBJ2-6, with 7 positions matching TRBD1. Germline loops: CDR1 LNHDA, CDR2 SQIVND (reference sequence). After removal of 9 bases from V and 0 bases from J, the junction contained 5 bases not matched to a gene. The length of the CDR3 is 15 residues.

This clone was counted once. This chain connects TRBV30 to TRBJ2-1; weak D call: TRBD2 (6 bases). Germline CDR1 is GTSNPN and CDR2 is SVGIG (reference sequence). The CDR3 spans 15 residues. V lost 2 bases and J lost 3, with 14 bases in between. CDR3 DNA: TGTGCCTGGAGTACCCCCGGGACTGTCTACAATGAGCAGTTCTTC. It yields the protein CAWSTPGTVYNEQFF.

The CDR3 DNA follows: TGCGCCAGCAGTGAGGGGGACAGGACAACCTACGAGCAGTACTTC. It is translated as CASSEGDRTTYEQYF. The J gene is TRBJ2-7, the V gene TRBV10-1, with 8 bases matching TRBD1. Germline V CDR1 and CDR2: WNHNN, SYGVQD (reference sequence). This CDR3 contains 15 residues. J gave up 2 bases and V 2 bases, and 5 bases lay outside the gene matches.

The count of this clone is one. The V call is TRBV3-1 (or the pseudogene TRBV3-2), the J call TRBJ1-2, with D possibly being TRBD1 (5 bases). Trimming left V 2 bases short and J 5 bases short, with 18 bases between. Per the germline V gene, CDR1 is LGHDT and CDR2 is YNNKEL (reference sequence). The length of the CDR3 is 16 residues. The chain's CDR3 is CASSQSTFGGDYGYTF. CDR3 nucleotide sequence: TGTGCCAGCAGCCAATCAACTTTCGGGGGGGATTATGGCTACACCTTC.

J is TRBJ2-7 and V is TRBV12-3 or TRBV12-4, with D possibly being TRBD1 (5 bases). V gave up 3 bases and J gave up 5 bases, with 8 bases separating them. This CDR3 contains 12 residues. The DNA for the CDR3 is TGTGCCAGCAGTTTGTGGGGCAACGAGCAGTACTTC. It is translated as CASSLWGNEQYF.

This sequence joins TRBV5-1 and TRBJ2-2; 9 bases align to TRBD2. The length of the CDR3 is 15 residues. Germline loops: CDR1 SGHRS, CDR2 YFSETQ. The junction had 6 bases not matched to a gene; V was cut back by 4 bases and J by 5 bases. The CDR3 spells CASSPRLAETGELFF. As DNA, the CDR3 is TGCGCCAGCAGCCCCCGACTAGCGGAGACCGGGGAGCTGTTTTTT.

Only a few counts were recorded for this clone. V is TRBV4-1 and J is TRBJ1-6, with a tentative D call TRBD1 (6 bases). V lost 0 bases and J 6 bases, leaving 21 bases between the germline ends. Germline lookup yields CDR1 MGHRA and CDR2 YSYEKL. This CDR3 has 19 amino acids. For the CDR3, the DNA is TGCGCCAGCAGCCAAGAGATTTCGGGACACCGACGAAGTAATTCACCCCTCCACTTT. Its translation is CASSQEISGHRRSNSPLHF.